Each of the 8 T cell receptor beta chains below was sequenced from the same sample in a study of shared clonotypes between healthy human individuals. The assay was immunoSEQ multiplex PCR, and TCRdb's table has in-frame clones only and misses some. The sample lists some 1,100,000 clones; around 78% were seen once. Input material: memory CD4+ T cells from PBMCs. Regarding subset: CD45RA-negative fraction. The receptors stem from a man aged 18 to 30 in good health. Some clones in this sample may be carry-over from other donors' samples.

This clone has just one count. This sequence joins TRBV18 and TRBJ2-3; weak D call: TRBD2 (6 bases). The CDR3 runs 15 residues. V lost 2 bases and J lost 2, with 11 bases in between. Germline V gene sequence: CDR1 KGHSH, CDR2 LQKENI. CDR3: CASSPSGQHTDTQYF. The CDR3, as DNA: TGTGCCAGCTCACCAAGCGGGCAGCACACAGATACGCAGTATTTT.

This clone showed up just a few times. The chain recombines TRBV2 with TRBJ2-7; D uncertain. The CDR3 extends over 13 amino acids. The germline gives CDR1 SNHLY, CDR2 FYNNEI. Trimming shortened V by 3 bases and J by 3 bases, and 9 bases separated the two germline ends. The CDR3 here is CASSDTPGYEQYF. CDR3 in DNA: TGTGCCAGCAGTGATACTCCGGGCTACGAGCAGTACTTC.

The J gene is TRBJ1-1, the V gene TRBV5-4; 7 nucleotides agree with TRBD1. This CDR3 has 14 amino acids. The germline gives CDR1 SGHNT, CDR2 YYREEE (reference sequence). Germline trimming cut 4 bases from V and 8 bases from J; bases unmatched to any gene: 11. CDR3 loop: CASSPGDRVAEAFF. In DNA, the CDR3 is TGTGCCAGCAGCCCGGGCGACAGGGTTGCGGAAGCTTTCTTT.

The genes are TRBV18 and TRBJ1-3; D is unclear. Germline V CDR1 and CDR2: KGHSH, LQKENI. Trimming left V 8 bases short and J 0 bases short, with 8 bases between. The CDR3 is made up of 13 amino acids. CDR3 DNA: TGTGCCAGCACACAATCCTCTGGAAACACCATATATTTT. The encoded protein is CASTQSSGNTIYF. Full variable domain (missing parts from reference TRBV18 and TRBJ1-3): NAGVMQNPRHLVRRRGQEARLRCSPMKGHSHVYWYRQLPEEGLKFMVYLQKENIIDESGMPKERFSAEFPKEGPSILRIQQVVRGDSAAYFCASTQSSGNTIYFGEGSWLTVV.

The CDR3 loop reads CASSPDRVSRGTDTQYF. CDR3 bases: TGCGCCAGCAGCCCAGATCGGGTCTCCCGGGGCACAGATACGCAGTATTTT. The J gene is TRBJ2-3, the V gene TRBV5-1; no firm D call. Germline CDR1 SGHRS, CDR2 YFSETQ. V lost 4 bases and J 1 base, leaving 19 bases between the germline ends. The CDR3 is 17 amino acids.

This chain uses TRBV10-2 with TRBJ2-5; the D gene could be TRBD1 or TRBD2 (7 bases each). The last part of the DNA fits TRBJ2-7 better; the J call may be wrong. The CDR3 covers 17 residues. CDR1 is WSHSY, CDR2 SAAADI, per germline. The CDR3 loop reads CASSGGRGRMYPNEQYF. The CDR3 DNA reads as TGCGCCAGCAGTGGGGGGAGGGGGCGAATGTATCCCAACGAGCAGTACTTC.

The chain combines TRBV6-5 with TRBJ1-2, with 12 bases identical to TRBD1. Germline CDR1 MNHEY, CDR2 SVGAGI. Germline trimming cut 5 bases from V and 5 bases from J; bases unmatched to any gene: 3. There are 14 residues in the CDR3. The CDR3 DNA reads as TGTGCCAGCAGTGGGACAGGGGGCGGGTATGGCTACACCTTC. Its translation: CASSGTGGGYGYTF.

The rearrangement uses TRBV9 and TRBJ2-1; D possibly matches TRBD1 or TRBD2 (5 bases each). Trimming shortened V by 1 base and J by 8 bases, and 16 bases separated the two germline ends. The CDR3 contains 15 residues. The V gene's germline CDR1 is SGDLS and CDR2 YYNGEE. The chain's CDR3 is CASSVMGESWDEQFF. CDR3 sequence (DNA): TGTGCCAGCAGCGTAATGGGGGAAAGCTGGGATGAGCAGTTCTTC.